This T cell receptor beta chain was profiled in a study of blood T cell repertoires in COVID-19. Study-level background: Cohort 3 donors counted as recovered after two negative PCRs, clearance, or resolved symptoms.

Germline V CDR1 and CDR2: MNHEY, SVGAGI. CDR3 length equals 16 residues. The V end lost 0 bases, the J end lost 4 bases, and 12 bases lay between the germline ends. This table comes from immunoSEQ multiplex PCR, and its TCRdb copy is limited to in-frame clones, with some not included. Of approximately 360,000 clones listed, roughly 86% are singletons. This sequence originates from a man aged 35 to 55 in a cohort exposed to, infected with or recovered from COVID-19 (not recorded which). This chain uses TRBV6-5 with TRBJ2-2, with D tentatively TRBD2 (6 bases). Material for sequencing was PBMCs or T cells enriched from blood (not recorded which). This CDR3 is CASSYSPSAGTGELFF. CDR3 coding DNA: TGTGCCAGCAGTTACTCCCCTAGCGCGGGCACCGGGGAGCTGTTTTTT.